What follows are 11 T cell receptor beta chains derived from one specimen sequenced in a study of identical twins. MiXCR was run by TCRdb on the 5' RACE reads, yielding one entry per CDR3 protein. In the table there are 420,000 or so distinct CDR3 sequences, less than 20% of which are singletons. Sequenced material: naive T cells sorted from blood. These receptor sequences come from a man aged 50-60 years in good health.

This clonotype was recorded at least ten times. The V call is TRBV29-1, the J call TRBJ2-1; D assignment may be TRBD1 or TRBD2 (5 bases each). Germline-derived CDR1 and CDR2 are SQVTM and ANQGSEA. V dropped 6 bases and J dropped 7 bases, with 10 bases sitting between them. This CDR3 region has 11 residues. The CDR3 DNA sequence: TGCAGCGTCGGGTGGGGGAATGAGCAGTTCTTC. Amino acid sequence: CSVGWGNEQFF.

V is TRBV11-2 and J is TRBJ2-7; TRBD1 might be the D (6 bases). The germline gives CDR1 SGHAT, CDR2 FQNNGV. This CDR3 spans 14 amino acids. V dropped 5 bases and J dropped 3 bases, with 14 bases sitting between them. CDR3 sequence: CASSQPGHGYEQYF. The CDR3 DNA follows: TGTGCCAGCAGCCAACCGGGACATGGCTACGAGCAGTACTTC.

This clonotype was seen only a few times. The DNA for the CDR3 is TGCAGTGCTAGGGAGGGACGGCAAAGGGCCGATACGCAGTATTTT. Translated, it gives CSAREGRQRADTQYF. This chain links TRBV20-1 with TRBJ2-3, with D perhaps matching TRBD2 (6 bases). Germline-derived CDR1 and CDR2 are DFQATT and SNEGSKA (reference sequence). This CDR3 comprises 15 residues. The V end lost 3 bases, the J end lost 6 bases, and 19 bases lay between the germline ends.

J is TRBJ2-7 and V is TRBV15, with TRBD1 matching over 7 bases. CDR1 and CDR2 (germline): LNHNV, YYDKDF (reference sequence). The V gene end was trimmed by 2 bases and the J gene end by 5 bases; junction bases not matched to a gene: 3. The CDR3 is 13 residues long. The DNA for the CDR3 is TGTGCCACCAGCAGATTGACAGGGAACGAGCAGTACTTC. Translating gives CATSRLTGNEQYF.

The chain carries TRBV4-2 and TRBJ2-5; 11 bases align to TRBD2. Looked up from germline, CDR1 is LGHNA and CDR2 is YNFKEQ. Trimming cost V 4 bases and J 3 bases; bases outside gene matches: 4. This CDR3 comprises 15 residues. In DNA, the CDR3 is TGTGCCAGCAGCCCCGAGACTAGCGGGGAAGAGACCCAGTACTTC. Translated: CASSPETSGEETQYF.

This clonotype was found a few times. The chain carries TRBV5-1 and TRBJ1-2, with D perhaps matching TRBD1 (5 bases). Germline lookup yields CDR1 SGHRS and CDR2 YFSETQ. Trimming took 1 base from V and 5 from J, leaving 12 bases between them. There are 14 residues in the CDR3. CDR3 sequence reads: CASSLTRDGYGYTF. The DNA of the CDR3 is TGCGCCAGCAGCTTGACCCGGGACGGATATGGCTACACCTTC.

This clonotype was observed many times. The CDR3 DNA reads TGTGCCAGCAGTTTAGCGGGGGACTCCTACAATGAGCAGTTCTTC. Its protein is CASSLAGDSYNEQFF. V and J are TRBV25-1 and TRBJ2-1; TRBD2 matches 9 bases. The CDR3 loop spans 15 amino acids. V lost 5 bases, J lost 0 bases, and 2 bases stayed unmatched. From germline, CDR1 is MGHDK and CDR2 SYGVNS.

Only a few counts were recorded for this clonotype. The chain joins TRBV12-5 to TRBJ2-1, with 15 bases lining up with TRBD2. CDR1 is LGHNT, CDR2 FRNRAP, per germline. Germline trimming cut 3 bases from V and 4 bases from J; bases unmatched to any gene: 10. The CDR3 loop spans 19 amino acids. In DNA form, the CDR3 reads TGTGCTAGTGGTTTCCCCCGGGGACTAGCGGGAGGTTCGTACAATGAGCAGTTCTTC. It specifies CASGFPRGLAGGSYNEQFF.

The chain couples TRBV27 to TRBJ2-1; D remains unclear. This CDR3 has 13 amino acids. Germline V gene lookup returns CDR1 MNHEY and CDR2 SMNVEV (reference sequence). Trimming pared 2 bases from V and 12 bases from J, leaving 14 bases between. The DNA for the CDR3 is TGTGCCAGCAGTTTAGAGTCTGGCGGAGTGCAGTTCTTC. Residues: CASSLESGGVQFF.

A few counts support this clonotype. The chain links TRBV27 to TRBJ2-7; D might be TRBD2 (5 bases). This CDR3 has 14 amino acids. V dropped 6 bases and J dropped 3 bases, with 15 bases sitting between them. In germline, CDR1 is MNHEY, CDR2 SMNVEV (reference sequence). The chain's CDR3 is CASSPTLRGYEQYF. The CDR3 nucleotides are TGTGCCAGCAGCCCCACTCTACGGGGCTACGAGCAGTACTTC.

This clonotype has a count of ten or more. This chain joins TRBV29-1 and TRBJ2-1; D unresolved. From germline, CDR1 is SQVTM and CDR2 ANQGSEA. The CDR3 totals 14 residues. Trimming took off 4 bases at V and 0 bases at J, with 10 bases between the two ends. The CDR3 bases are TGCAGCGTTGGCGGAGACCTCTCCTACAATGAGCAGTTCTTC. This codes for CSVGGDLSYNEQFF.